In its sample, the clone carrying this T cell receptor beta chain was seen many times. Germline V CDR1 and CDR2: SQVTM, ANQGSEA. V dropped 6 bases and J dropped 1 base, with 9 bases sitting between them. This CDR3 is 13 amino acids long. TCRdb passed the 5' RACE reads through MiXCR, listing each CDR3 protein once. The repertoire holds some 240,000 distinct CDR3 sequences, with more than 20% as singletons. The data are from a study of CD8 T cells in ankylosing spondylitis. The V gene is TRBV29-1, the J gene TRBJ2-2; D is perhaps TRBD2 (5 bases). The sequencing sample was made of blood, either unsorted or a sorted T cell fraction (not recorded which). This TCR came from a male donor with ankylosing spondylitis or in good health (not recorded which). CDR3 residues: CSVSTRNTGELFF. CDR3 DNA sequence: TGCAGCGTCTCAACTAGGAACACCGGGGAGCTGTTTTTT.